This T cell receptor beta chain was retrieved from a study of T cell repertoires in cytomegalovirus infection. Whole-study context: It was recently identified HLA-C-restricted and well-studied HLA-B-restricted CMV epitopes that the study used. Matching HLA type, along with CMV infection, was indicated by public TCR beta signatures. Overall study results and limits: Across the ex vivo response, the dominant clonotypes were HLA-C-restricted CMV-specific TCR beta clonotypes. Identification of carriers of CMV plus the relevant HLA was performed using cumulative public TCR beta family frequency.

V lost 2 bases and J lost 8, with 20 bases in between. Germline-derived CDR1 and CDR2 are SGHAT and FQNNGV. This CDR3 has 16 amino acids. A single record per CDR3 protein comes from TCRdb applying MiXCR to the reads. The repertoire consists of 110,000 or so distinct CDR3 sequences, with 30% occurring once and the leading ten covering less than 45%. Note on this clonotype: Its antigen remains unidentified.

This chain connects TRBV11-2 to TRBJ2-3; a weak D match, TRBD1 (5 bases). The clonotype was recovered from a human donor in good health (CMV status not recorded). Some clones in this sample may be carry-over from other donors' samples. The sequences come from CD8+ T cells from cultured PBMCs, collected from culture after CMV antigen stimulation. This chain's CDR3 is CASSLSRDDSLVTQYF. As DNA, the CDR3 is TGTGCCAGCAGCTTAAGCCGTGATGACAGTTTGGTTACGCAGTATTTT.